Each of the 22 T cell receptor beta chains below was sequenced from the same sample in a study of T-cell reconstitution after alpha-beta-depleted transplantation in children. Unique molecular identifiers were used in preparing the TCRbeta library. Each CDR3 protein is one row after TCRdb ran MiXCR on the PCR reads. Here the sample spans approximately 130,000 distinct CDR3 sequences, roughly 10% being singletons. The material sequenced was PBMCs, mostly from graft donor cells, taken 180 days after TCRalphabeta/CD19-depleted stem cell transplant. Every receptor here comes from a girl under three years old who had a stem cell transplant for combined immunodeficiency, so the T cells may come from the graft donor.

V usage is TRBV5-1 and J usage is TRBJ2-7; 14 bases are a match to TRBD2. V trimming: 5 bases; J trimming: 4 bases; junction bases outside the gene matches: 14. Germline loops: CDR1 SGHRS, CDR2 YFSETQ. CDR3 length: 18 residues. The CDR3 DNA reads TGCGCCAGCAGATCCCTGACTAGCGGGAGGGAGGACTCATACGAGCAGTACTTC. Translation: CASRSLTSGREDSYEQYF. The complete variable domain, with remaining parts taken from reference TRBV5-1 and TRBJ2-7, reads KAGVTQTPRYLIKTRGQQVTLSCSPISGHRSVSWYQQTPGQGLQFLFEYFSETQRNKGNFPGRFSGRQFSNSRSEMNVSTLELGDSALYLCASRSLTSGREDSYEQYFGPGTRLTVT.

This clonotype was observed a handful of times. V usage is TRBV20-1 and J usage is TRBJ1-1; D perhaps matches TRBD1 (6 bases). The CDR3 is 12 amino acids. CDR1 is DFQATT, CDR2 SNEGSKA, per germline (reference sequence). V lost 4 bases and J 5 bases, leaving 11 bases between the germline ends. The CDR3 DNA reads TGCAGTGCTACTCGGGGGCGGACTGAAGCTTTCTTT. Translation gives CSATRGRTEAFF.

The sample holds many counts of this clonotype. The CDR3 protein is CASSSGTLFADTQYF. DNA for the CDR3: TGTGCCAGCAGCTCCGGGACTCTCTTCGCAGATACGCAGTATTTT. The chain combines TRBV7-8 with TRBJ2-3; a possible D gene is TRBD2 (6 bases). V dropped 4 bases and J dropped 4 bases, with 15 bases sitting between them. CDR3 length: 15 amino acids. Germline CDR1 SGHVS, CDR2 FQNEAQ. Drawing the rest from reference TRBV7-8 and TRBJ2-3, the complete variable domain is GAGVSQSPRYKVAKRGQDVALRCDPISGHVSLFWYQQALGQGPEFLTYFQNEAQLDKSGLPSDRFFAERPEGSVSTLKIQRTQQEDSAVYLCASSSGTLFADTQYFGPGTRLTVL.

This clonotype was counted between two and nine times. V gene TRBV27 combines with J gene TRBJ2-1; 7 positions match TRBD2. After removal of 6 bases from V and 6 bases from J, the junction contained 11 bases not matched to a gene. The CDR3 has 15 residues. Germline loops: CDR1 MNHEY, CDR2 SMNVEV (reference sequence). In DNA, the CDR3 is TGTGCCAGCAGCGCCGGTGGGGGGGGTGGCAATGAGCAGTTCTTC. Amino acid sequence: CASSAGGGGGNEQFF.

The V and J genes are TRBV18 and TRBJ2-6; D is perhaps TRBD1 (6 bases). This CDR3 comprises 15 residues. V shed 0 bases and J shed 4 bases, with 7 bases lying between them. Germline V lookup: CDR1 KGHSH, CDR2 LQKENI. CDR3 sequence: CASSPPGTGANVLTF. The CDR3, as DNA: TGTGCCAGCTCACCACCCGGGACAGGGGCCAACGTCCTGACTTTC.

This chain connects TRBV4-2 to TRBJ1-2; D unclear. The CDR3 has 13 amino acids. Germline V gene sequence: CDR1 LGHNA, CDR2 YNFKEQ. Trimming cost V 1 base and J 8 bases, with 11 bases left between them. CDR3 bases: TGTGCCAGCAGCCAAGGTCTTCCCGTGGGCTACACCTTC. Its translation: CASSQGLPVGYTF.

The chain employs TRBV5-1 and TRBJ1-4; the D is unclear. Germline V gives CDR1 SGHRS, CDR2 YFSETQ. V was cut by 5 bases and J by 2 bases, with 7 bases left in between. This CDR3 has 13 amino acids. CDR3: CASRTGTNEKLFF. In nucleotides, the CDR3 is TGCGCCAGCAGGACTGGGACTAATGAAAAACTGTTTTTT.

This clonotype was recorded many times. The J gene is TRBJ2-5, the V gene TRBV12-3 or TRBV12-4; D not resolved. V was cut by 5 bases and J by 1 base, with 11 bases left in between. This CDR3 spans 14 amino acids. CDR3 sequence (DNA): TGTGCCAGCAGTCCCCGACTGTTCCAAGAGACCCAGTACTTC. It encodes CASSPRLFQETQYF.

This chain connects TRBV24-1 to TRBJ2-2, with a tentative D call TRBD2 (5 bases). The CDR3 runs 14 residues. V dropped 1 base and J dropped 8 bases, with 10 bases sitting between them. From germline, CDR1 is KGHDR and CDR2 SFDVKD. The CDR3 nucleotides are TGTGCCACCAGTGATTTCCAGGAGGCGGGGGAGCTGTTTTTT. Its protein product is CATSDFQEAGELFF.

This clonotype came up many times. The gene calls are TRBV29-1 and TRBJ2-7; TRBD1 aligns across 8 bases. V was pared by 6 bases and J by 1 base, with 5 bases of the junction left unmatched. Germline values: CDR1 SQVTM, CDR2 ANQGSEA. The CDR3 length is 13 residues. CDR3 sequence: CSVGTGGSYEQYF. The CDR3 region has the DNA TGCAGCGTGGGGACAGGCGGTTCCTACGAGCAGTACTTC.

The rearrangement uses TRBV10-3 and TRBJ2-2; 7 bases agree with TRBD1. Germline V gene lookup returns CDR1 ENHRY and CDR2 SYGVKD. The CDR3 length is 16 residues. J gave up 2 bases and V 6 bases, and 9 bases lay outside the gene matches. This CDR3 reads CAISETGTDNTGELFF. For the CDR3, the DNA is TGTGCCATCAGCGAAACCGGGACAGATAACACCGGGGAGCTGTTTTTT.

The chain is built from TRBV7-8 and TRBJ1-5; D is undetermined. Per germline, CDR1 SGHVS and CDR2 FQNEAQ. The CDR3 covers 15 residues. V was clipped by 2 bases and J by 1 base, with 9 bases between them. The CDR3 DNA reads as TGTGCCAGCAGCTTACGTCGACCAAGCAATCAGCCCCAGCATTTT. Encoded protein: CASSLRRPSNQPQHF.

The V call is TRBV5-4, the J call TRBJ2-1; D remains ambiguous. V dropped 4 bases and J dropped 1 base, with 12 bases sitting between them. The CDR3 is 15 amino acids. CDR1 SGHNT and CDR2 YYREEE come from the germline V gene (reference sequence). The CDR3 sequence is CASSQPPGSYNEQFF. DNA for the CDR3: TGTGCCAGCAGCCAACCTCCAGGATCCTACAATGAGCAGTTCTTC.

The chain uses TRBV20-1 and TRBJ1-6; D uncertain. The CDR3 loop spans 14 amino acids. V shed 6 bases and J shed 0 bases, with 9 bases lying between them. Germline CDR1 DFQATT, CDR2 SNEGSKA (reference sequence). The CDR3 here is CSANKDSYNSPLHF. DNA for the CDR3: TGCAGTGCCAACAAGGACTCCTATAATTCACCCCTCCACTTT.

The rearrangement uses TRBV7-2 and TRBJ2-3; 7 bases fit TRBD1. The CDR3 contains 15 residues. Trimming took 6 bases from V and 6 from J; bases not matched to a gene: 12. Germline V gives CDR1 SGHTA, CDR2 FQGNSA. The CDR3 region is CASSLTGRLEDTQYF. The CDR3, as DNA: TGTGCCAGCAGTCTGACAGGGCGCCTTGAGGATACGCAGTATTTT.

This clonotype was recorded a few times. The chain employs TRBV20-1 and TRBJ2-2, with D perhaps assigned TRBD1 or TRBD2 (6 bases each). Germline V gives CDR1 DFQATT, CDR2 SNEGSKA (reference sequence). The CDR3 is 15 residues long. Deletions cut 5 bases from V and 1 base from J, with 14 bases between. CDR3: CSAPDGGRNTGELFF. The CDR3 nucleotides are TGCAGTGCTCCCGATGGGGGGCGGAACACCGGGGAGCTGTTTTTT.

This clonotype was found once. This chain uses TRBV20-1 with TRBJ2-1; D is perhaps TRBD1 or TRBD2 (5 bases each). CDR1 is DFQATT and CDR2 is SNEGSKA in the germline V gene (reference sequence). This CDR3 region has 11 residues. The V end was cut by 3 bases, the J end by 9 bases, with 9 bases between. DNA for the CDR3: TGCAGTGCTAGGGGGGATAGTGAGCAGTTCTTC. Translating it yields CSARGDSEQFF.

The V gene is TRBV12-3 or TRBV12-4, the J gene TRBJ1-4, with a tentative D call TRBD1 (5 bases). V shed 5 bases and J shed 7 bases, with 17 bases lying between them. This CDR3 contains 15 residues. DNA of the CDR3: TGTGCCAGCAGTCCCCCCAGGGTACTTTTTGAAAAACTGTTTTTT. This translates into CASSPPRVLFEKLFF.

This clonotype was counted between two and nine times. This chain uses TRBV24-1 with TRBJ1-5, with a possible D match to TRBD1 (6 bases). This CDR3 is built from 16 residues. The V gene lost 0 bases and the J gene lost 6 bases, with 14 bases spanning the gap. Germline V gene lookup returns CDR1 KGHDR and CDR2 SFDVKD. CDR3: CATSDLKEGVGQPQHF. The CDR3 nucleotides are TGTGCCACCAGTGATTTGAAGGAGGGGGTTGGTCAGCCCCAGCATTTT.

The J gene is TRBJ2-5, the V gene TRBV13; 9 nucleotides agree with TRBD1. Germline V gene data show CDR1 as PRHDT and CDR2 as FYEKMQ (reference sequence). This CDR3 contains 14 residues. V gave up 1 base and J gave up 4 bases; unmatched junction bases: 1. CDR3 nucleotide sequence: TGTGCCAGCAGCTTAGTGGACAGGGGAGAGACCCAGTACTTC. This encodes CASSLVDRGETQYF.

The chain links TRBV6-2 or TRBV6-3 to TRBJ2-1; TRBD2 agrees at 12 bases. V shed 6 bases, J shed 9 bases, and the junction held 6 bases outside the gene matches. This CDR3 is 14 amino acids long. The germline gives CDR1 MNHEY, CDR2 SVGEGT. The CDR3 reads CASRLAGGFFEQFF. In nucleotides, the CDR3 is TGTGCCAGCAGGCTAGCGGGAGGGTTTTTTGAGCAGTTCTTC.

The chain recombines TRBV20-1 with TRBJ2-7, with D tentatively TRBD2 (5 bases). Trimming left V 5 bases short and J 3 bases short, with 17 bases between. CDR1 and CDR2 (germline): DFQATT, SNEGSKA (reference sequence). The CDR3 sequence is 14 residues long. As DNA, the CDR3 is TGCAGTGCTCCCATAGCCGGTCGGGGCTACGAGCAGTACTTC. Translation gives CSAPIAGRGYEQYF.